Many counts were recorded for the clone carrying this T cell receptor beta chain. MiXCR, run by TCRdb on the 5' RACE reads, gives a single entry per CDR3 protein. This table holds a few hundred thousand distinct CDR3 sequences, 7.5% to 10% found once. The data belong to a study of identical twins. The V gene's germline CDR1 is MNHEY and CDR2 SVGEGT. This CDR3 region has 14 residues. J was trimmed by 1 base and V by 7 bases; bases with no gene match: 7. The same specimen was also included in a second study, on yellow fever vaccine responses in identical twins.

The chain couples TRBV6-2 or TRBV6-3 to TRBJ2-7; TRBD2 aligns across 7 bases. Sample: PBMCs. The origin of this receptor is a woman aged 18-29 years in good health. CDR3 residues: CASKVSSGSYEQYF. CDR3 bases: TGTGCCAGCAAAGTGTCTAGCGGATCCTACGAGCAGTACTTC.